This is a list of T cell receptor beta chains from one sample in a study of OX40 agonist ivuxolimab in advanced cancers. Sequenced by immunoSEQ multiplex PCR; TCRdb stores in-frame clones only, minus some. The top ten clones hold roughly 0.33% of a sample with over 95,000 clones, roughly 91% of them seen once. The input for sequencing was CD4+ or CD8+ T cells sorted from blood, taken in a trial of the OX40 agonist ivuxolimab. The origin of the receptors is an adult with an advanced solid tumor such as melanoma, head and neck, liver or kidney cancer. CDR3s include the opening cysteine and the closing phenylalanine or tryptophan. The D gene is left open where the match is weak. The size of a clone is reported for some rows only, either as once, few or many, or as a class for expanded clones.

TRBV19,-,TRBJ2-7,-,CASSIEVGRVSYEQYF,TGTGCCAGTAGTATAGAGGTGGGGCGCGTGTCCTACGAGCAGTACTTC
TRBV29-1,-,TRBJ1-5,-,CSVVLSGSNQPQHF,TGCAGCGTTGTTCTTTCCGGAAGCAATCAGCCCCAGCATTTT
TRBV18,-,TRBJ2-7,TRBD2,CASSRTSGDYEQYF,TGTGCCAGCTCCAGGACTAGCGGGGACTACGAGCAGTACTTC
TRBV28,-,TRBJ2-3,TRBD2,CASSTYLLAGALADTQYF,TGTGCCAGCAGTACCTACTTGCTAGCGGGAGCGTTAGCAGATACGCAGTATTTT
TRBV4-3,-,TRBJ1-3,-,CASSQDVREVGNTIYF,TGCGCCAGCAGCCAAGATGTTAGGGAAGTAGGAAACACCATATATTTT
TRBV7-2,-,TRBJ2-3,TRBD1,CASSLGTGGQDTQYF,TGTGCCAGCAGCTTAGGGACAGGGGGCCAAGATACGCAGTATTTT
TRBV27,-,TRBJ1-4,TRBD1,CASSLSRGQGGEKLFF,TGTGCCAGCAGTTTATCGAGAGGGCAGGGGGGCGAAAAACTGTTTTTT
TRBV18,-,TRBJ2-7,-,CASSPVENYEQYF,TGTGCCAGCTCACCAGTTGAAAACTACGAGCAGTACTTC
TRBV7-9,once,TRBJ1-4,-,CASSLDKWEKLFF,TGTGCCAGCAGCTTGGACAAATGGGAAAAACTGTTTTTT
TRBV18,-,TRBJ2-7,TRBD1,CASSAGQGARSYEQYF,TGTGCCAGCTCAGCGGGACAGGGAGCACGGTCTTACGAGCAGTACTTC
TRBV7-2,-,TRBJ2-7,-,CASSRTEGTEQYF,TGTGCCAGCAGCCGCACGGAGGGTACCGAGCAGTACTTC
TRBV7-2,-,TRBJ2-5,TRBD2,CASTLTSGPETQYF,TGTGCCAGCACCTTAACTAGCGGCCCGGAGACCCAGTACTTC
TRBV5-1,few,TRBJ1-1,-,CASRTGGRENTEAFF,TGCGCCAGCAGGACAGGTGGCAGAGAAAACACTGAAGCTTTCTTT
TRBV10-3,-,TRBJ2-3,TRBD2,CAISSGSQGTDTQYF,TGTGCCATCTCGAGCGGGAGCCAGGGGACAGATACGCAGTATTTT
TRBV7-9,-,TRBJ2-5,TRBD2,CASSLAKGLAGAETQYF,TGTGCCAGCAGCTTAGCCAAGGGACTAGCGGGAGCTGAGACCCAGTACTTC
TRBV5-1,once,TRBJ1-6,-,CASSSQGRNSPLHF,TGCGCCAGCAGCTCCCAGGGGAGGAATTCACCCCTCCACTTT
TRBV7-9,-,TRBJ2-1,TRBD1,CASSLTGYDNEQFF,TGTGCCAGCAGCTTGACAGGGTATGACAATGAGCAGTTCTTC
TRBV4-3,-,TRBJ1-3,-,CASSQSSGNTIYF,TGCGCCAGCAGCCAGAGCTCTGGAAACACCATATATTTT
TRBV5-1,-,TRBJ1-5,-,CASSLFSNQPQHF,TGCGCCAGCAGCTTGTTCAGCAATCAGCCCCAGCATTTT
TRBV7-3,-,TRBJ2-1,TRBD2,CASSLRGGPNNEQFF,TGTGCCAGCAGCTTACGGGGAGGGCCGAACAATGAGCAGTTCTTC